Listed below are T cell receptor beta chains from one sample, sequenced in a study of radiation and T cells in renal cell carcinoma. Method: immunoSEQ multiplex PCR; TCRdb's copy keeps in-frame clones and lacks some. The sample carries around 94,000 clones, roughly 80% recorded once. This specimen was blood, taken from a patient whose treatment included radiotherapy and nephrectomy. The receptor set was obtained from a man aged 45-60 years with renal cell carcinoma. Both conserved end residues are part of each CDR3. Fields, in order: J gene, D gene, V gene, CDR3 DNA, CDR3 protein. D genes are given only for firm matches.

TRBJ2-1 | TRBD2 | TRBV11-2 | TGTGCCAGCAGCGCTAGCGGGAGTTCCTACAATGAGCAGTTCTTC | CASSASGSSYNEQFF
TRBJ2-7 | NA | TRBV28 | TGTGCCAGCAGTCCCCCTTGGGGAGTTTACGAGCAGTACTTC | CASSPPWGVYEQYF
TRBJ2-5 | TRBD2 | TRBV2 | TGTGCCAGCAGCGCCACCGGGACTAGCGGCCAAGAGACCCAGTACTTC | CASSATGTSGQETQYF
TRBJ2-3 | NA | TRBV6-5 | TGTGCCAGCAGTTACTCGATTCCCGATACGCAGTATTTT | CASSYSIPDTQYF
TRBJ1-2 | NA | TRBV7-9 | TGTGCCAGCAGCTTAGCGGGGTTCTATGGCTACACCTTC | CASSLAGFYGYTF
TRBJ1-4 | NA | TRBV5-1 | TGCGCCAGCAGCTTCGACAGGTTTGGTGAAAAACTGTTTTTT | CASSFDRFGEKLFF
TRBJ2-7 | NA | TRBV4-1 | TGCGCCAGCAGCCAAGATTTAGGACCGGGGATTTACGAGCAGTACTTC | CASSQDLGPGIYEQYF
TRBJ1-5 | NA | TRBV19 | TGTGCCAGTAGTATATTCATGGCACAGCCCCAGCATTTT | CASSIFMAQPQHF
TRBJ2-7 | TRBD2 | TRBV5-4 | TGTGCCAGCAGCTTTGGCCTAGCGGGAGGGCCGGGGGCCTACGAGCAGTACTTC | CASSFGLAGGPGAYEQYF
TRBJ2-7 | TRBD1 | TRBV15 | TGTGCCACCAGCCGGACGTTGGACAGGCGGTACGAGCAGTACTTC | CATSRTLDRRYEQYF
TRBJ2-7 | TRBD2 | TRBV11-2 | TGTGCCAGCAGCCCGGGACTAGCGGGAGCATTGCGCGAGCAGTACTTC | CASSPGLAGALREQYF
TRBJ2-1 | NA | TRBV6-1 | TGTGCCAGCAGTGGCCCCCATGCGAGCTCCTACAATGAGCAGTTCTTC | CASSGPHASSYNEQFF
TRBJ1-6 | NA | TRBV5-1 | TGCGCCAGCAGCTCCGGTGGTCCGGCCTATAATTCACCCCTCCACTTT | CASSSGGPAYNSPLHF
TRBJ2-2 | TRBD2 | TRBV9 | TGTGCCAGCAGCGGAACTAGCGGGAACACCGGGGAGCTGTTTTTT | CASSGTSGNTGELFF
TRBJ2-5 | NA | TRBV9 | TGTGCCAGCAGCGTAGACTCAGGGGTAGAGACCCAGTACTTC | CASSVDSGVETQYF